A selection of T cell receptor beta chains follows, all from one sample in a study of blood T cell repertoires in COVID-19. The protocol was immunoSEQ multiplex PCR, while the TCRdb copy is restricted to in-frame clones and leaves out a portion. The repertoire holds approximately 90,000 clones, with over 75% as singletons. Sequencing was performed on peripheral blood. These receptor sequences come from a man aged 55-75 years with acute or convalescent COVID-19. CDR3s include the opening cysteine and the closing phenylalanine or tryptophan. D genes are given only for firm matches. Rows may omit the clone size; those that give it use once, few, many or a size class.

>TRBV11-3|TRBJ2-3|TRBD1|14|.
TGTGCCAGCAGCCCCCGGACAGGTGCAGATACGCAGTATTTT
CASSPRTGADTQYF
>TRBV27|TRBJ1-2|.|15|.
TGTGCCAGCAGTTTATCGAACAGTCCTACCTATGGCTACACCTTC
CASSLSNSPTYGYTF
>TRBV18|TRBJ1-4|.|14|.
TGTGCCAGCTCACCGGGGGGGAATAATGAAAAACTGTTTTTT
CASSPGGNNEKLFF
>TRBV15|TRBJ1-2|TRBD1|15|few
TGTGCCACCAGCATCAACAGGGGACGCCTAGGTGGCTACACCTTC
CATSINRGRLGGYTF
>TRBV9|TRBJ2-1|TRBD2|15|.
TGTGCCAGCAGCGTAGGGGCGGGAGCCCACAATGAGCAGTTCTTC
CASSVGAGAHNEQFF
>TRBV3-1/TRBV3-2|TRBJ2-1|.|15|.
TGTGCCAGCAGCCAAGTACTGGGCCCCTACAATGAGCAGTTCTTC
CASSQVLGPYNEQFF
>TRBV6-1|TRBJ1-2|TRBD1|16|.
TGTGCCAGCAGTGAAAGGGACAGGGGGCTTAGCTATGGCTACACCTTC
CASSERDRGLSYGYTF
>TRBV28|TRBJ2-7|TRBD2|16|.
TGTGCCAGTAGCGGGAGGAAACCCCCTAGCTCCTACGAGCAGTACTTC
CASSGRKPPSSYEQYF
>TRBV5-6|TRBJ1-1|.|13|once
TGTGCCAGCAGCTTGGGTCTTAACACTGAAGCTTTCTTT
CASSLGLNTEAFF
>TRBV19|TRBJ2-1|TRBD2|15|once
TGTGCCAGTACCCCGCGGGGGAAGGTTAACAATGAGCAGTTCTTC
CASTPRGKVNNEQFF
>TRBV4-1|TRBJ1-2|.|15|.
TGCGCCAGCAGCCAAGATGACGGCCCCTCTAGGGGCTACACCTTC
CASSQDDGPSRGYTF
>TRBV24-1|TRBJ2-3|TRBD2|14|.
TGTGCCACCAGTAACGGGGGGAGCACAGATACGCAGTATTTT
CATSNGGSTDTQYF
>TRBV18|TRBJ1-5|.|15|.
TGTGCCAGCTCACCACAGAGGGTTAGCAATCAGCCCCAGCATTTT
CASSPQRVSNQPQHF
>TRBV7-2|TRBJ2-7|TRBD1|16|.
TGTGCCAGCAGCCCTACTTCTTGGGACAGGGCCTACGAGCAGTACTTC
CASSPTSWDRAYEQYF
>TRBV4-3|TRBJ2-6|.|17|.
TGCGCCAGCAGCCAAGATTGGAGCCTCTCTGGGGCCAACGTCCTGACTTTC
CASSQDWSLSGANVLTF
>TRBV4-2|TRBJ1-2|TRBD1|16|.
TGTGCCAGCAGCCCAGCTATGGGACAGGGGGCCTATGGCTACACCTTC
CASSPAMGQGAYGYTF
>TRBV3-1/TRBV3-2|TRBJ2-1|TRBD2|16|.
TGTGCCAGCAGCCAGCACCCGGGACTAGCGGTCACGGAGCAGTTCTTC
CASSQHPGLAVTEQFF
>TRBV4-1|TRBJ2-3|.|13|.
TGCGCCAGCAGCTTCCAGGGAACAGATACGCAGTATTTT
CASSFQGTDTQYF
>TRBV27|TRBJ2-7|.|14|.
TGTGCCAGCAGCCTCCGAGGGGGCTCCTACGAGCAGTACTTC
CASSLRGGSYEQYF
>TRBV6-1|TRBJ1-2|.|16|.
TGTGCCAGCAGTGAAGAGGCGGGGGGCCTAAACTATGGCTACACCTTC
CASSEEAGGLNYGYTF
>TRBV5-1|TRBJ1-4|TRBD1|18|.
TGCGCCAGCAGCCCAGTCGGGACAGCCTCTGCAACTAATGAAAAACTGTTTTTT
CASSPVGTASATNEKLFF
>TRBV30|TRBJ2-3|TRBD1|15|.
TGTGCCACACTCAGGGGGCTCACTAGCACAGATACGCAGTATTTT
CATLRGLTSTDTQYF
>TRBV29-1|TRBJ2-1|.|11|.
TGCAGCGTTGAGTGGACAGCACGGCAGTTCTTC
CSVEWTARQFF
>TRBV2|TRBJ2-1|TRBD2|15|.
TGTGCCAGCAGTGAAGAAGCGGGAGTAGTCAATGAGCAGTTCTTC
CASSEEAGVVNEQFF
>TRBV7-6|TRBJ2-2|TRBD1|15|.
TGTGCCAGCAGCGCGGACAGGGCACACACCGGGGAGCTGTTTTTT
CASSADRAHTGELFF
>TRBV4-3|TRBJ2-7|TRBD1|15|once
TGCGCCAGCAGCCTCACACAGACAGGGGGCTACGAGCAGTACTTC
CASSLTQTGGYEQYF
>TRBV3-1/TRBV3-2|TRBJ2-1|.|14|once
TGTGCCAGCAGCCAAGATTATCTCTACAATGAGCAGTTCTTC
CASSQDYLYNEQFF
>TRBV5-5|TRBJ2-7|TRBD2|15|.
TGTGCCAGCAGCTTGGGACTAGCGGGCCTCTACGAGCAGTACTTC
CASSLGLAGLYEQYF
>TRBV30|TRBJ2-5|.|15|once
TGTGCCTGGAGTGTAGTTCGGGGGTGGCAAGAGACCCAGTACTTC
CAWSVVRGWQETQYF